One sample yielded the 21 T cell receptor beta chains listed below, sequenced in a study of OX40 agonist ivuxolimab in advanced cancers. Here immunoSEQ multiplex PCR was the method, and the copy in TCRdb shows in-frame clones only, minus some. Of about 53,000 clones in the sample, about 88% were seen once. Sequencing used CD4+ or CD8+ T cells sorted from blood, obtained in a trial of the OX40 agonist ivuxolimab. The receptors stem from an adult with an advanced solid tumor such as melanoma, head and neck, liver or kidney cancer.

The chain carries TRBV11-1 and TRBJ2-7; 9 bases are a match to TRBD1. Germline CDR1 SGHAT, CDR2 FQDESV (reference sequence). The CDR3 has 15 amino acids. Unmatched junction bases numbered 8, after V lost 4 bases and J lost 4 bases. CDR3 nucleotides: TGTGCCAGCAGCTACCGGGACAGGGCAGCTTACGAGCAGTACTTC. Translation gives CASSYRDRAAYEQYF.

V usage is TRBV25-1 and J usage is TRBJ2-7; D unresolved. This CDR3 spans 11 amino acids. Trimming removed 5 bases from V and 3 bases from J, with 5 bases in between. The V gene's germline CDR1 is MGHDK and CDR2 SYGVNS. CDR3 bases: TGTGCCAGCAGTATAAGCTACGAGCAGTACTTC. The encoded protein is CASSISYEQYF.

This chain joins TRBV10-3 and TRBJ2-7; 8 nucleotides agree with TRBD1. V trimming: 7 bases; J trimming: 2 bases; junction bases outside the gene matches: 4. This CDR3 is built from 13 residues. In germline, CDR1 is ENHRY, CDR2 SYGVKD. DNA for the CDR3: TGTGCCATCACCCGGACAGGGACCTACGAGCAGTACTTC. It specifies CAITRTGTYEQYF.

CDR3 DNA sequence: TGTGCCAGCAGCTTGCAGGGCCATGGGGCCAACGTCCTGACTTTC. It encodes CASSLQGHGANVLTF. The chain uses TRBV5-5 and TRBJ2-6; maybe TRBD1 (5 bases). The CDR3 has 15 residues. Trimming left V 1 base short and J 3 bases short, with 8 bases between. Germline CDR1 is SGHKS and CDR2 is YYEKEE (reference sequence).

The CDR3 nucleotides are TGTGCCAGCTTTGGACAGGGGGTATTATGGACTGAAGCTTTCTTT. Translation: CASFGQGVLWTEAFF. The V call is TRBV28, the J call TRBJ1-1, with TRBD1 matching 10 bases. Germline V gives CDR1 MDHEN, CDR2 SYDVKM. J was trimmed by 5 bases and V by 8 bases; bases with no gene match: 11. CDR3 length: 15 residues.

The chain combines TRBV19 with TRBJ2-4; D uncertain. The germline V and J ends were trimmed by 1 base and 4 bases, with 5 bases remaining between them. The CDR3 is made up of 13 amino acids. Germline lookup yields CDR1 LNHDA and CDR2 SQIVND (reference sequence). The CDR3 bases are TGTGCCAGTAGTATAGGCAGAAAAAACATTCAGTACTTC. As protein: CASSIGRKNIQYF.

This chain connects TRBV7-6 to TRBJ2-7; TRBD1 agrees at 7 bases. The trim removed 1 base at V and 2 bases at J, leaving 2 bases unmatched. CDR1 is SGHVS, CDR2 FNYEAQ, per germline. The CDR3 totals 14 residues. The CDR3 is CASSLVTGAYEQYF. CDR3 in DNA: TGTGCCAGCAGCTTAGTAACAGGGGCCTACGAGCAGTACTTC.

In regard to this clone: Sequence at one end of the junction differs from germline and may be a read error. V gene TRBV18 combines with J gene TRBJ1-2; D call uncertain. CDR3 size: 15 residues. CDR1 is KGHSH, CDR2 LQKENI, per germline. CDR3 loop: CASSPSEQAKYGYTF. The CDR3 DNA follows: TGTGCCAGCTCACCCTCTGAGCAGGCTAAGTATGGCTACACCTTC.

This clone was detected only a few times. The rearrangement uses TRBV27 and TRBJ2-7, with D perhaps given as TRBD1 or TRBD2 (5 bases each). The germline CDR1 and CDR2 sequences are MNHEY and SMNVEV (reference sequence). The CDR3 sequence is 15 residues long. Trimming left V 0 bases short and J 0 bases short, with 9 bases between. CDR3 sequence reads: CASSLSSGPSYEQYF. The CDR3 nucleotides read TGTGCCAGCAGTTTATCGTCGGGGCCCTCCTACGAGCAGTACTTC.

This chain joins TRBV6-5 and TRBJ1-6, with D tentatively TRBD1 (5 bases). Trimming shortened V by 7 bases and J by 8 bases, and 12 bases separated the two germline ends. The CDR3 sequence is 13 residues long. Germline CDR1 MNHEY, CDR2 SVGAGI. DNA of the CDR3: TGTGCCAGCACCCGACAGCTGTATTCACCCCTCCACTTT. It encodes CASTRQLYSPLHF.

This chain's CDR3 is CASMNEGNTEAFF. CDR3 bases: TGTGCCAGCATGAACGAAGGGAACACTGAAGCTTTCTTT. The rearrangement joins TRBV6-1 to TRBJ1-1; no reliable D call. The CDR3 length is 13 residues. Germline CDR1 MNHNS, CDR2 SASEGT. V gave up 7 bases and J gave up 1 base, with 10 bases separating them.

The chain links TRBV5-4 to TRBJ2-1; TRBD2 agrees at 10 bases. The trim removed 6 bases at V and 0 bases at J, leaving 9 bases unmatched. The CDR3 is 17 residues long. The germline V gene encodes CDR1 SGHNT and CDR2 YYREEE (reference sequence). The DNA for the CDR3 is TGTGCCAGCACCGGGGGTAGCGGGGGGAGCTCCTACAATGAGCAGTTCTTC. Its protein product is CASTGGSGGSSYNEQFF.

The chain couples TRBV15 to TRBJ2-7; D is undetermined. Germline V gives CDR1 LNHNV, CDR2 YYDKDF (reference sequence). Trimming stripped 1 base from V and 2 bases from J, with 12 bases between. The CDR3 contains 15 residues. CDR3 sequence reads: CATSRAAAATYEQYF. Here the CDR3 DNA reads TGTGCCACCAGCAGAGCCGCCGCAGCGACCTACGAGCAGTACTTC.

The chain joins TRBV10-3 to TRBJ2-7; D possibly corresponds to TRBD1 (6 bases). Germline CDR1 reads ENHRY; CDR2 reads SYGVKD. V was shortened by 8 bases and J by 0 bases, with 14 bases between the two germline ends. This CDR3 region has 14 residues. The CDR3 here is CAIAPGQISYEQYF. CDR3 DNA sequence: TGTGCCATCGCCCCGGGACAAATCTCCTACGAGCAGTACTTC.

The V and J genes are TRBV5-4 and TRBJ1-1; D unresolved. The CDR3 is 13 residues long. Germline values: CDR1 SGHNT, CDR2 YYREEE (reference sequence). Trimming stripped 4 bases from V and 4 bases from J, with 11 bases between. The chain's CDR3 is CASSPQVGTEAFF. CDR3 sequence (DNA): TGTGCCAGCAGCCCCCAGGTCGGCACTGAAGCTTTCTTT. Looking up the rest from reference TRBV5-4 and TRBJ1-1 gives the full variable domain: ETGVTQSPTHLIKTRGQQVTLRCSSQSGHNTVSWYQQALGQGPQFIFQYYREEENGRGNFPPRFSGLQFPNYSSELNVNALELDDSALYLCASSPQVGTEAFFGQGTRLTVV.

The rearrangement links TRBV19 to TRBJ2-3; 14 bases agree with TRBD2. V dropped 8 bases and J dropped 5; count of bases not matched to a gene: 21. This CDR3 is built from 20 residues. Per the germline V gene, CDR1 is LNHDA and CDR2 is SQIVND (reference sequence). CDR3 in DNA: TGTGCCAGTCAATCCTTCGGACTAGCGGGAGGTCCTGATCATCAAGATACGCAGTATTTT. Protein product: CASQSFGLAGGPDHQDTQYF.

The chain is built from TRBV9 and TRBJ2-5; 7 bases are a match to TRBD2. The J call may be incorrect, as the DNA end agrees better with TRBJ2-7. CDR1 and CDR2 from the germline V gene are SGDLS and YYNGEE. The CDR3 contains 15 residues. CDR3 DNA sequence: TGTGCCAGCAGCGTAGGGGCTAGCGGCTCCTACGAGCAGTACTTC. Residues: CASSVGASGSYEQYF.

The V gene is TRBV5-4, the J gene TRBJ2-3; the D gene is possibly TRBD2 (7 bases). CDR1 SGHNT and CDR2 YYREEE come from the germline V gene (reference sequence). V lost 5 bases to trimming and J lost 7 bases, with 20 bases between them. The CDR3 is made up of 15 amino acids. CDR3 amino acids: CASRAWGGGVHTQYF. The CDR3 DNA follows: TGTGCCAGCAGAGCTTGGGGGGGCGGGGTTCATACGCAGTATTTT.

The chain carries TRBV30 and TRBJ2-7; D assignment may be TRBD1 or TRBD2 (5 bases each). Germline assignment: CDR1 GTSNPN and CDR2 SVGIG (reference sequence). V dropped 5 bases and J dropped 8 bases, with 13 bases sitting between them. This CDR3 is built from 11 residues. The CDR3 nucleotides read TGTGCCTGGGGGACCGGTCCCCAGCAGTACTTC. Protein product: CAWGTGPQQYF.

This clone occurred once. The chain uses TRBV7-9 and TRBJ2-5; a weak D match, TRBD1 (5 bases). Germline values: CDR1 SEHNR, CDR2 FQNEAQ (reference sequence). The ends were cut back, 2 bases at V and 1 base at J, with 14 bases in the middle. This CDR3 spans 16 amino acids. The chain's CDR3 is CASSLRQGGPQETQYF. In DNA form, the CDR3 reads TGTGCCAGCAGCTTACGTCAGGGTGGGCCCCAAGAGACCCAGTACTTC.

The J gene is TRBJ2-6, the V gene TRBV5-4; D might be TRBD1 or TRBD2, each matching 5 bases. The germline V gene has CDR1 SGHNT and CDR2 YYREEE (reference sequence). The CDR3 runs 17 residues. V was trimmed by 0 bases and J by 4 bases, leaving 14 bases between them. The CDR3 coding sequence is TGTGCCAGCAGCTTGGTGGGACCGCGGTTAGGGGCCAACGTCCTGACTTTC. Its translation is CASSLVGPRLGANVLTF. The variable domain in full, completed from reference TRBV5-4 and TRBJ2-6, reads ETGVTQSPTHLIKTRGQQVTLRCSSQSGHNTVSWYQQALGQGPQFIFQYYREEENGRGNFPPRFSGLQFPNYSSELNVNALELDDSALYLCASSLVGPRLGANVLTFGAGSRLTVL.